One and the same sample provided the 20 T cell receptor beta chains below, sequenced in a study of blood T cells in healthy people across ages. Sample-barcoded 5' priming and a J-beta primer mix drove a second PCR of roughly 6 to 12 cycles. MiXCR, run by TCRdb on the 5' RACE reads, gives a single entry per CDR3 protein. This table holds around 500,000 distinct CDR3 sequences, about 28% found once. The same data also contributed to another study, on T cells of mothers and their children.

Sequenced input: blood. These receptors were obtained from a boy between 2 and 10 years old in good health.

This sequence joins TRBV2 and TRBJ2-2; TRBD2 aligns across 7 bases. This CDR3 has 19 amino acids. Germline-derived CDR1 and CDR2 are SNHLY and FYNNEI. V lost 4 bases, J lost 1 base, and 15 bases stayed unmatched. CDR3 in amino acids: CASSGPRDYLPLNTGELFF. CDR3 DNA sequence: TGTGCCAGCAGTGGCCCCCGGGACTACCTTCCCTTGAACACCGGGGAGCTGTTTTTT.

There are a few counts of this clonotype. The genes are TRBV6-2 or TRBV6-3 and TRBJ1-1, with D unresolved. This CDR3 is built from 13 residues. With 7 bases removed from V and 1 base from J, the gap between germline ends came to 10 bases. The germline V gene has CDR1 MNHEY and CDR2 SVGEGT. Here the CDR3 reads CASTGPTNTEAFF. Written as DNA, the CDR3 is TGTGCCAGCACCGGACCGACGAACACTGAAGCTTTCTTT.

The genes are TRBV7-9 and TRBJ2-1, with TRBD2 matching over 13 bases. CDR1 is SEHNR, CDR2 FQNEAQ, per germline (reference sequence). J gave up 8 bases and V 2 bases, and 6 bases lay outside the gene matches. The CDR3 is made up of 16 amino acids. The CDR3 spells CASSLRGTSGVYEQFF. The CDR3 nucleotides read TGTGCCAGCAGCTTACGGGGGACTAGCGGGGTTTATGAGCAGTTCTTC.

This clonotype was observed at least ten times. The chain is built from TRBV4-3 and TRBJ2-7, with D tentatively TRBD2 (5 bases). V lost 0 bases and J lost 4, with 10 bases in between. Germline-derived CDR1 and CDR2 are LGHNA and YSLEER. This CDR3 is built from 14 residues. The CDR3 DNA reads TGCGCCAGCAGCCAAGAACGGGGAAGGTACGAGCAGTACTTC. Translation gives CASSQERGRYEQYF.

This clonotype was seen a single time. V is TRBV19 and J is TRBJ2-6; the D is unclear. Trimming removed 7 bases from V and 0 bases from J, with 7 bases in between. Germline lookup yields CDR1 LNHDA and CDR2 SQIVND (reference sequence). The CDR3 spans 14 residues. CDR3 DNA: TGTGCCAGTAAACCCACCTCTGGGGCCAACGTCCTGACTTTC. It is translated as CASKPTSGANVLTF.

The chain joins TRBV6-1 to TRBJ2-7; D gene unclear. V shed 2 bases and J shed 7 bases, with 18 bases lying between them. CDR1 is MNHNS, CDR2 SASEGT, per germline. This CDR3 contains 15 residues. The CDR3 DNA is TGTGCCAGCAGTGAATCATCCTTCTACTACCCAGAGCAGTACTTC. Its translation is CASSESSFYYPEQYF.

This clonotype occurred a few times. The chain recombines TRBV12-3 or TRBV12-4 with TRBJ2-5, with TRBD2 matching over 7 bases. V lost 7 bases to trimming and J lost 4 bases; unmatched junction nucleotides: 15. The CDR3 is made up of 16 amino acids. For the CDR3, the DNA is TGTGCCAGCACCTCCCGGCGGGACTACCTGTTAGAGACCCAGTACTTC. Amino acid sequence: CASTSRRDYLLETQYF.

CDR3 amino acids: CAISEWRGVTYEQYF. For the CDR3, the DNA is TGTGCCATCAGTGAGTGGAGGGGGGTTACCTACGAGCAGTACTTC. This chain joins TRBV10-3 and TRBJ2-7, with D perhaps given as TRBD1 or TRBD2 (6 bases each). The CDR3 runs 15 residues. V dropped 1 base and J dropped 2 bases, with 12 bases sitting between them. Looked up from germline, CDR1 is ENHRY and CDR2 is SYGVKD.

V and J are TRBV20-1 and TRBJ2-2; D uncertain. The germline CDR1 and CDR2 sequences are DFQATT and SNEGSKA (reference sequence). CDR3 length: 14 amino acids. Trimming stripped 3 bases from V and 2 bases from J, with 10 bases between. The CDR3 sequence is CSASGHPNTGELFF. The CDR3 DNA sequence: TGCAGTGCTAGCGGGCATCCTAACACCGGGGAGCTGTTTTTT.

For this clonotype: A read error may account for a junction end that differs from germline. The chain carries TRBV3-1 and TRBJ2-7, with 9 bases identical to TRBD1. The germline gives CDR1 LGHDT, CDR2 YNNKEL (reference sequence). The CDR3 runs to 14 residues. CDR3 bases: TGTGACAGCAGCCCGACAGGGGGATCCTACGAGCAGTACTTC. This gives the protein CDSSPTGGSYEQYF.

This clonotype was picked up one time. The CDR3 bases are TGCAGCGCTGTATCAGAGACCCAGTACTTC. It translates to CSAVSETQYF. The chain combines TRBV29-1 with TRBJ2-5; no clear D. Germline values: CDR1 SQVTM, CDR2 ANQGSEA. Trimming removed 7 bases at V and 4 bases at J, with 7 bases between. The CDR3 is 10 residues long.

This chain joins TRBV7-2 and TRBJ2-5; 8 bases are a match to TRBD1. Germline V gene data show CDR1 as SGHTA and CDR2 as FQGNSA. The length of the CDR3 is 14 residues. Trimming cost V 5 bases and J 4 bases; bases outside gene matches: 6. The CDR3 DNA reads as TGTGCCAGCAGCCGTGGACAGGGCCCAGAGACCCAGTACTTC. Its protein is CASSRGQGPETQYF.

The chain recombines TRBV11-2 with TRBJ2-7; TRBD1 aligns across 7 bases. The CDR3 totals 15 residues. Per the germline V gene, CDR1 is SGHAT and CDR2 is FQNNGV. V shed 7 bases and J 3 bases; nucleotides not matched to a gene: 12. CDR3 in amino acids: CASTHPDRELYEQYF. The CDR3 nucleotides read TGTGCCAGCACCCACCCAGACAGGGAACTCTACGAGCAGTACTTC.

This clonotype was picked up a small number of times. The gene calls are TRBV2 and TRBJ2-2; 9 nucleotides line up with TRBD2. The CDR3 consists of 15 residues. V lost 1 base, J lost 6 bases, and 3 bases stayed unmatched. Germline CDR1 and CDR2: SNHLY and FYNNEI. CDR3 in amino acids: CASSEEAGGAGELFF. As DNA, the CDR3 is TGTGCCAGCAGTGAAGAAGCGGGAGGAGCCGGGGAGCTGTTTTTT.

Note on this clonotype: One junction end does not reproduce the germline sequence, and a read error may be involved. The chain recombines TRBV12-3 or TRBV12-4 with TRBJ2-3; 12 bases map to TRBD2. This CDR3 has 15 residues. CDR3 in amino acids: CASSLAGGQADTQYF. CDR3 in DNA: TGTGCCAGCAGTCTAGCGGGAGGGCAGGCAGATACGCAGTATTTT.

This clonotype was recorded a few times. The V and J genes are TRBV27 and TRBJ2-1; D gene unclear. V dropped 5 bases and J dropped 7 bases, with 12 bases sitting between them. Per the germline V gene, CDR1 is MNHEY and CDR2 is SMNVEV (reference sequence). The CDR3 runs to 13 residues. The CDR3 loop is CASSPAPRNEQFF. CDR3 DNA sequence: TGTGCCAGCAGTCCTGCGCCGCGGAATGAGCAGTTCTTC.

This clonotype was detected a few times. This chain connects TRBV7-8 to TRBJ2-5, with TRBD2 matching over 8 bases. V lost 1 base and J lost 2; bases outside the gene matches: 6. The length of the CDR3 is 16 residues. From germline, CDR1 is SGHVS and CDR2 FQNEAQ. The DNA for the CDR3 is TGTGCCAGCAGCTTAGGTTCCGGGAGGGCTCAAGAGACCCAGTACTTC. It is translated as CASSLGSGRAQETQYF. The full variable domain, with the rest looked up from reference TRBV7-8 and TRBJ2-5, is GAGVSQSPRYKVAKRGQDVALRCDPISGHVSLFWYQQALGQGPEFLTYFQNEAQLDKSGLPSDRFFAERPEGSVSTLKIQRTQQEDSAVYLCASSLGSGRAQETQYFGPGTRLLVL.

The CDR3 here is CASSLEGGRSDTDTQYF. In DNA form, the CDR3 reads TGTGCCAGCAGCTTAGAGGGGGGGCGGTCCGACACAGATACGCAGTATTTT. The chain carries TRBV11-2 and TRBJ2-3; D is perhaps TRBD2 (7 bases). Trimming stripped 0 bases from V and 2 bases from J, with 15 bases between. This CDR3 is 17 amino acids long. Germline CDR1 reads SGHAT; CDR2 reads FQNNGV. Drawing the rest from reference TRBV11-2 and TRBJ2-3, the complete variable domain is EAGVAQSPRYKIIEKRQSVAFWCNPISGHATLYWYQQILGQGPKLLIQFQNNGVVDDSQLPKDRFSAERLKGVDSTLKIQPAKLEDSAVYLCASSLEGGRSDTDTQYFGPGTRLTVL.

This clonotype came up a few times. This chain links TRBV6-5 with TRBJ2-7, with D maybe TRBD1 (5 bases). V dropped 2 bases and J dropped 0 bases, with 5 bases sitting between them. The CDR3 runs 13 residues. Germline V gene sequence: CDR1 MNHEY, CDR2 SVGAGI. The DNA for the CDR3 is TGTGCCAGCAGTTACGGACACTCCTACGAGCAGTACTTC. Translated: CASSYGHSYEQYF.

The rearrangement links TRBV12-3 or TRBV12-4 to TRBJ2-1; tentatively, D is TRBD2 (7 bases). Trimming shortened V by 5 bases and J by 7 bases, and 21 bases separated the two germline ends. This CDR3 region has 16 residues. DNA for the CDR3: TGTGCCAGCAGTGTCTGGGTCAAGAGGGGGGGTAATGAGCAGTTCTTC. The encoded protein is CASSVWVKRGGNEQFF.